This TCR beta chain emerged from a study of control samples from healthy donors and cancer patients. Losses at the gene ends were 3 bases for V and 1 base for J; bases not matched to a gene: 0. Germline V CDR1 and CDR2: MNHEY, SMNVEV (reference sequence). The CDR3 covers 14 residues. Assay used: immunoSEQ multiplex PCR; TCRdb lists only in-frame clones, some missing. The sample consists of more than 95,000 clones, around nine tenths of them appearing once. The chain couples TRBV27 to TRBJ2-1, with 7 nucleotides matching TRBD2. The specimen was PBMCs. The receptor comes from a man aged 55 to 70 with lung cancer. The CDR3 loop reads CASSLGLSYNEQFF. As DNA, the CDR3 is TGTGCCAGCAGTTTGGGACTATCCTACAATGAGCAGTTCTTC.